These 5 T cell receptor beta chains came from one sample sequenced in a study of T-cell reconstitution after alpha-beta-depleted transplantation in children. Unique molecular identifiers were built into the TCRbeta library. TCRdb redid the calling of the PCR reads with MiXCR, one entry per CDR3 protein. The table lists some 550,000 distinct CDR3 sequences, about 18% of them singletons. Specimen: PBMCs from the stem cell graft donor, collected from the stem cell graft. These receptors originate from a human donor who donated a stem cell graft to a child with acute lymphoblastic leukemia.

This clonotype was seen more than once but under ten times. The CDR3 sequence: CSVAPARIQETQYF. For the CDR3, the DNA is TGCAGCGTTGCTCCCGCGAGAATTCAAGAGACCCAGTACTTC. The chain is built from TRBV29-1 and TRBJ2-5; D remains ambiguous. Germline V gives CDR1 SQVTM, CDR2 ANQGSEA. CDR3 length: 14 amino acids. The V and J ends lost 4 bases and 2 bases respectively, with 14 bases between them. Complete variable domain (other parts from reference TRBV29-1 and TRBJ2-5): SAVISQKPSRDICQRGTSLTIQCQVDSQVTMMFWYRQQPGQSLTLIATANQGSEATYESGFVIDKFPISRPNLTFSTLTVSNMSPEDSSIYLCSVAPARIQETQYFGPGTRLLVL.

This clonotype turned up a few times. The chain combines TRBV2 with TRBJ2-1; 10 bases map to TRBD2. Germline trimming cut 3 bases from V and 7 bases from J; bases unmatched to any gene: 9. Germline V CDR1 and CDR2: SNHLY, FYNNEI. CDR3 size: 16 residues. CDR3 loop: CASSEPSGSRPNEQFF. CDR3 DNA: TGTGCCAGCAGTGAGCCTAGCGGGAGCCGCCCGAATGAGCAGTTCTTC.

This clonotype was seen repeatedly, ten times or more. The chain combines TRBV2 with TRBJ1-1; D is ambiguous. CDR1 is SNHLY and CDR2 is FYNNEI in the germline V gene. This CDR3 region has 12 residues. With 5 bases removed from V and 0 bases from J, the gap between germline ends came to 4 bases. DNA of the CDR3: TGTGCCAGCAGTTCTGTGAACACTGAAGCTTTCTTT. Its protein product is CASSSVNTEAFF.

The table lists this clonotype with many counts. The chain couples TRBV5-1 to TRBJ2-1, with no clear D. The CDR3 has 18 residues. Germline values: CDR1 SGHRS, CDR2 YFSETQ. V lost 1 base and J lost 0, with 17 bases in between. CDR3 in DNA: TGCGCCAGCAGCTTGATGACTGGCCTTCGATCCTCCTACAATGAGCAGTTCTTC. This encodes CASSLMTGLRSSYNEQFF.

This clonotype was detected only a few times. This chain uses TRBV12-3 or TRBV12-4 with TRBJ2-3, with TRBD2 identical over 13 bases. J lost 6 bases, V lost 3 bases, and 6 bases had no gene match. The CDR3 runs 16 residues. CDR3 in amino acids: CASSFGTSGTPDTQYF. The CDR3 nucleotides are TGTGCCAGCAGTTTTGGGACTAGCGGGACCCCGGATACGCAGTATTTT.